Below are 23 T cell receptor beta chains sequenced from a single sample in a study of identical twins. TCRdb fed the 5' RACE reads into MiXCR, producing one record per CDR3 protein. This repertoire shows 200,000 to 250,000 distinct CDR3 sequences, more than 9% found once; its top ten account for 8% to 10%. Material for sequencing was memory T cells sorted from blood. These receptors were collected from a middle-aged man in good health.

This clonotype was counted only a few times. The CDR3 DNA sequence: TGTGCCAGCAGGCCCAACAGGGAATCCCTCTATGGCTACACCTTC. The encoded protein is CASRPNRESLYGYTF. The chain has TRBV11-2 and TRBJ1-2; D is possibly TRBD1 (6 bases). Trimming cost V 6 bases and J 4 bases, with 18 bases left between them. The V gene's germline CDR1 is SGHAT and CDR2 FQNNGV. CDR3 length: 15 amino acids.

This clonotype has just a few counts. A clone one base away is much larger, so this may be a read error. The CDR3 is CSASLPGANYEQYF. CDR3 bases: TGCAGTGCTAGTCTCCCGGGAGCGAACTACGAGCAGTACTTC. The chain employs TRBV20-1 and TRBJ2-7; weak D call: TRBD2 (6 bases). This CDR3 is built from 14 residues. CDR1 DFQATT and CDR2 SNEGSKA come from the germline V gene (reference sequence). V was trimmed by 3 bases and J by 3 bases, leaving 15 bases between them.

This clonotype was recorded at least ten times. V is TRBV7-2 and J is TRBJ1-2; D might be TRBD1 (6 bases). This CDR3 region has 14 residues. Per the germline V gene, CDR1 is SGHTA and CDR2 is FQGNSA. Trimming removed 6 bases from V and 5 bases from J, with 16 bases in between. The CDR3 bases are TGTGCCAGCAGTCCTAGGGGGTGGGAATATGGCTACACCTTC. Encoded protein: CASSPRGWEYGYTF.

This clonotype appeared a few times. The chain recombines TRBV4-3 with TRBJ2-3; tentatively, D is TRBD1 (5 bases). Trimming cost V 4 bases and J 0 bases, with 11 bases left between them. CDR1 and CDR2 from the germline V gene are LGHNA and YSLEER. This CDR3 is 15 amino acids long. CDR3 DNA sequence: TGCGCCAGCAGCCTTCGCCCAGGGAGCACAGATACGCAGTATTTT. The encoded protein is CASSLRPGSTDTQYF.

This clonotype has a count of ten or more. V usage is TRBV7-2 and J usage is TRBJ2-7, with 11 bases lining up with TRBD1. This CDR3 has 16 amino acids. Germline values: CDR1 SGHTA, CDR2 FQGNSA. Unmatched junction bases numbered 9, after V lost 5 bases and J lost 3 bases. CDR3 protein: CASSDTRTGGGYEQYF. The CDR3 DNA reads as TGTGCCAGCAGCGACACGCGGACAGGGGGCGGCTACGAGCAGTACTTC. Full variable domain (missing parts from reference TRBV7-2 and TRBJ2-7): GAGVSQSPSNKVTEKGKDVELRCDPISGHTALYWYRQSLGQGLEFLIYFQGNSAPDKSGLPSDRFSAERTGGSVSTLTIQRTQQEDSAVYLCASSDTRTGGGYEQYFGPGTRLTVT.

The rearrangement joins TRBV4-3 to TRBJ2-1; D is uncertain. Trimming left V 2 bases short and J 4 bases short, with 15 bases between. The CDR3 consists of 16 residues. Germline V CDR1 and CDR2: LGHNA, YSLEER. The CDR3 protein is CASSQQVGGPYNEQFF. CDR3 in DNA: TGCGCCAGCAGCCAACAGGTGGGCGGACCTTACAATGAGCAGTTCTTC.

The CDR3 bases are TGTGCCAGCAGAACTAGCGGGAACACCGGGGAGCTGTTTTTT. Protein: CASRTSGNTGELFF. The chain uses TRBV6-1 and TRBJ2-2; 8 nucleotides agree with TRBD2. The CDR3 consists of 14 residues. Trimming removed 6 bases from V and 1 base from J; junction bases left unmatched: 1. Germline V gene lookup returns CDR1 MNHNS and CDR2 SASEGT.

The table lists this clonotype with many counts. The genes are TRBV10-3 and TRBJ2-1; 13 bases match TRBD2. CDR1 and CDR2 from the germline V gene are ENHRY and SYGVKD. The CDR3 has 15 amino acids. Germline trimming cut 4 bases from V and 9 bases from J; bases unmatched to any gene: 6. CDR3 sequence: CAISGGLAGVLEQFF. Written as DNA, the CDR3 is TGTGCCATCAGTGGAGGACTAGCGGGAGTCCTTGAGCAGTTCTTC.

This clonotype was found many times. This chain connects TRBV18 to TRBJ1-6; TRBD1 is a possible D gene (6 bases). V gave up 1 base and J gave up 6 bases, with 10 bases separating them. Germline CDR1 KGHSH, CDR2 LQKENI. The CDR3 runs to 15 residues. The CDR3 nucleotides are TGTGCCAGCTCACCACGAGGGGGTAGTAATTCACCCCTCCACTTT. Translating gives CASSPRGGSNSPLHF.

This chain joins TRBV6-2 or TRBV6-3 and TRBJ2-7; unclear D gene. V lost 1 base, J lost 3 bases, and 1 base lay in between. Germline V gene data show CDR1 as MNHEY and CDR2 as SVGEGT. The CDR3 has 11 residues. The CDR3, as DNA: TGTGCCAGCAGTTACTTCTACGAGCAGTACTTC. It codes for CASSYFYEQYF.

Many counts were recorded for this clonotype. As DNA, the CDR3 is TGTGCCAGCAGCCTGGGACATCCGAACACTGAAGCTTTCTTT. This translates into CASSLGHPNTEAFF. The chain carries TRBV4-2 and TRBJ1-1, with D perhaps matching TRBD1 (6 bases). This CDR3 has 14 amino acids. V shed 4 bases and J shed 1 base, with 10 bases lying between them. The germline CDR1 and CDR2 sequences are LGHNA and YNFKEQ.

This clonotype came up many times. This sequence joins TRBV4-2 and TRBJ2-1; D is perhaps TRBD1 or TRBD2 (5 bases each). In germline, CDR1 is LGHNA, CDR2 YNFKEQ. Trimming took off 1 base at V and 5 bases at J, with 12 bases between the two ends. The CDR3 spans 15 residues. In DNA, the CDR3 is TGTGCCAGCAGCCAAGGGTCCGGGGCTAACAATGAGCAGTTCTTC. Translated: CASSQGSGANNEQFF.

This clonotype was seen a few times. This chain uses TRBV28 with TRBJ1-2, with 7 bases that match TRBD1. The CDR3 extends over 16 amino acids. CDR1 MDHEN and CDR2 SYDVKM come from the germline V gene. V lost 2 bases to trimming and J lost 0 bases; unmatched junction nucleotides: 6. The DNA for the CDR3 is TGTGCCAGCAGTTTACGTCGACAGGGAGCTAACTATGGCTACACCTTC. This translates into CASSLRRQGANYGYTF.

Many counts were recorded for this clonotype. The rearrangement joins TRBV7-9 to TRBJ2-1, with 7 bases matching TRBD2. Germline CDR1 SEHNR, CDR2 FQNEAQ (reference sequence). Germline trimming cut 6 bases from V and 2 bases from J; bases unmatched to any gene: 10. CDR3 size: 16 residues. Written as DNA, the CDR3 is TGTGCCAGCAGTACCGGTAGGCTAGCGGCCTACAATGAGCAGTTCTTC. Amino acid sequence: CASSTGRLAAYNEQFF.

This clonotype appeared a few times. The gene calls are TRBV11-2 and TRBJ2-1; D uncertain. V lost 7 bases, J lost 0 bases, and 13 bases lay in between. The CDR3 runs 15 residues. CDR1 SGHAT and CDR2 FQNNGV come from the germline V gene. CDR3 sequence: CASTISSGSYNEQFF. The CDR3 nucleotides are TGTGCCAGCACAATATCGAGTGGCTCCTACAATGAGCAGTTCTTC. The entire variable domain, with the rest obtained from reference TRBV11-2 and TRBJ2-1, is as follows: EAGVAQSPRYKIIEKRQSVAFWCNPISGHATLYWYQQILGQGPKLLIQFQNNGVVDDSQLPKDRFSAERLKGVDSTLKIQPAKLEDSAVYLCASTISSGSYNEQFFGPGTRLTVL.

The chain couples TRBV7-3 to TRBJ2-3, with 13 bases fitting TRBD2. The length of the CDR3 is 17 residues. Per the germline V gene, CDR1 is SGHTA and CDR2 is FQGTGA. After removal of 5 bases from V and 1 base from J, the junction contained 6 bases not matched to a gene. CDR3 in amino acids: CASSPKGTSGGTDTQYF. CDR3 sequence (DNA): TGTGCCAGCAGCCCCAAGGGGACTAGCGGGGGCACAGATACGCAGTATTTT. Using reference TRBV7-3 and TRBJ2-3 for the parts outside the CDR3, the full variable domain is GAGVSQTPSNKVTEKGKYVELRCDPISGHTALYWYRQSLGQGPEFLIYFQGTGAADDSGLPNDRFFAVRPEGSVSTLKIQRTERGDSAVYLCASSPKGTSGGTDTQYFGPGTRLTVL.

V is TRBV25-1 and J is TRBJ2-3; no definite D call. The CDR3 covers 15 residues. Germline V gene lookup returns CDR1 MGHDK and CDR2 SYGVNS. The V end lost 0 bases, the J end lost 1 base, and 8 bases lay between the germline ends. CDR3: CASSEYGGGTDTQYF. CDR3 nucleotides: TGTGCCAGCAGTGAATACGGCGGAGGCACAGATACGCAGTATTTT.

This clonotype turned up a few times. This chain uses TRBV20-1 with TRBJ1-5; D uncertain. Germline V gene sequence: CDR1 DFQATT, CDR2 SNEGSKA (reference sequence). The CDR3 covers 13 residues. The germline V and J ends were trimmed by 6 bases and 3 bases, with 12 bases remaining between them. The CDR3 DNA sequence: TGCAGTGCCAGACACGGGAACAATCAGCCCCAGCATTTT. It translates to CSARHGNNQPQHF.

This clonotype occurred many times. The chain recombines TRBV10-3 with TRBJ2-2; D ambiguous. Germline-derived CDR1 and CDR2 are ENHRY and SYGVKD. The V and J ends lost 10 bases and 5 bases respectively, with 20 bases between them. This CDR3 is built from 15 residues. This CDR3 is CATTPLTGETGELFF. CDR3 DNA sequence: TGTGCCACGACGCCCCTCACGGGTGAAACCGGGGAGCTGTTTTTT.

This clonotype was counted at least ten times. This chain connects TRBV20-1 to TRBJ2-7; 10 positions match TRBD2. J was trimmed by 3 bases and V by 0 bases; bases with no gene match: 5. The germline CDR1 and CDR2 sequences are DFQATT and SNEGSKA (reference sequence). This CDR3 has 15 amino acids. CDR3 sequence reads: CSARDLASGSYEQYF. The DNA of the CDR3 is TGCAGTGCTAGAGATCTGGCTAGCGGGAGCTACGAGCAGTACTTC.

This clonotype was recorded many times. The chain joins TRBV20-1 to TRBJ2-4; 9 positions agree with TRBD1. The J segment lost 1 base and the V segment lost 4 bases, leaving 5 bases of the junction unmatched. The CDR3 is made up of 15 amino acids. Germline V gives CDR1 DFQATT, CDR2 SNEGSKA (reference sequence). Here the CDR3 DNA reads TGCAGTGCTACTCGGACAGGGGCGGCCAAAAACATTCAGTACTTC. Translating it yields CSATRTGAAKNIQYF.

In its sample, this clonotype was seen many times. The chain joins TRBV11-2 to TRBJ1-1; 8 bases are shared with TRBD1. The CDR3 is 16 amino acids. J lost 1 base, V lost 4 bases, and 8 bases had no gene match. Germline lookup yields CDR1 SGHAT and CDR2 FQNNGV. CDR3 in amino acids: CASSSLRQGPNTEAFF. DNA of the CDR3: TGTGCCAGCAGCTCCCTCCGACAGGGGCCGAACACTGAAGCTTTCTTT.

This clonotype showed up many times. V usage is TRBV28 and J usage is TRBJ2-3; tentatively, D is TRBD2 (5 bases). Germline V gene data show CDR1 as MDHEN and CDR2 as SYDVKM. The length of the CDR3 is 13 residues. The germline V and J ends were trimmed by 7 bases and 5 bases, with 13 bases remaining between them. For the CDR3, the DNA is TGTGCCAGCACCTTGGGCCGGGGAGATACGCAGTATTTT. Translated: CASTLGRGDTQYF.